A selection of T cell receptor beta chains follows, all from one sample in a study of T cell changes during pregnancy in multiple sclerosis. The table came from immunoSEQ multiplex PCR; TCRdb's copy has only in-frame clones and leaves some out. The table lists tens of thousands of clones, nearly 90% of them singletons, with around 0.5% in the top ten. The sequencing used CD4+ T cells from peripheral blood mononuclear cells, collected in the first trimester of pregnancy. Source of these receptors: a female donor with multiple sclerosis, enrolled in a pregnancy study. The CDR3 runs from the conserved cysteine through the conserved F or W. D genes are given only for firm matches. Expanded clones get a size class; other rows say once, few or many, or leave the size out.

CASSFYRVLNTEAFF | TGTGCCAGCAGCTTCTACAGGGTTTTGAACACTGAAGCTTTCTTT | TRBJ1-1 | . | TRBV5-5 | .
CASSLVLGGNEKLFF | TGTGCCAGCAGTTTAGTCTTGGGCGGGAATGAAAAACTGTTTTTT | TRBJ1-4 | . | TRBV25-1 | .
CSVAPRGGTYNEQFF | TGCAGCGTTGCTCCTCGGGGCGGGACCTACAATGAGCAGTTCTTC | TRBJ2-1 | . | TRBV29-1 | .
CASSYDTLYGGYTF | TGTGCCAGCAGTTATGACACTTTATACGGCGGCTACACCTTC | TRBJ1-2 | . | TRBV6-5 | once
CASSESLTESSGNTIYF | TGCGCCAGCAGTGAGTCCTTGACGGAGAGCTCTGGAAACACCATATATTTT | TRBJ1-3 | . | TRBV10-1 | .
CASSYGWTASNYGYTF | TGTGCCAGCAGCTACGGGTGGACAGCCTCTAACTATGGCTACACCTTC | TRBJ1-2 | . | TRBV5-8 | .
CASSTQGTGNTIYF | TGTGCCAGTAGTACCCAGGGGACTGGAAACACCATATATTTT | TRBJ1-3 | . | TRBV19 | .
CASSFAGGGEETQYF | TGTGCCAGCAGCTTCGCGGGAGGCGGAGAAGAGACCCAGTACTTC | TRBJ2-5 | TRBD2 | TRBV11-2 | .
CATSRAFGTGGGGYTF | TGTGCCACCAGCAGAGCCTTTGGGACAGGGGGTGGTGGCTACACCTTC | TRBJ1-2 | TRBD1 | TRBV15 | .
CASSVVLGAEPWGEQFF | TGTGCCAGCAGCGTAGTGTTGGGAGCGGAACCCTGGGGTGAGCAGTTCTTC | TRBJ2-1 | . | TRBV9 | .
CASRAGVGWTEAFF | TGTGCCAGCAGGGCAGGGGTCGGGTGGACTGAAGCTTTCTTT | TRBJ1-1 | . | TRBV7-2 | once
CASRPGHHRSGNTIYF | TGTGCCAGTAGGCCGGGACACCACCGCTCTGGAAACACCATATATTTT | TRBJ1-3 | . | TRBV19 | .
CASSPAGWDTEAFF | TGTGCCAGCAGCCCCGCAGGGTGGGACACTGAAGCTTTCTTT | TRBJ1-1 | . | TRBV2 | .
CASSQAGQGNNSPLHF | TGCGCCAGCAGCCAGGCGGGACAGGGGAATAATTCACCCCTCCACTTT | TRBJ1-6 | TRBD1 | TRBV4-3 | .
CASSHRPGLGTNEQFF | TGTGCCAGCAGCCATAGACCGGGACTAGGAACCAATGAGCAGTTCTTC | TRBJ2-1 | TRBD2 | TRBV11-2 | .
CASSLPLLNYGYTF | TGTGCCAGCAGCCTCCCACTCCTTAACTATGGCTACACCTTC | TRBJ1-2 | . | TRBV7-9 | .
CASSQDVSNSPLHF | TGCGCCAGCAGCCAAGATGTGAGTAATTCACCCCTCCACTTT | TRBJ1-6 | . | TRBV4-3 | .
CSVDLGVGQPQHF | TGCAGCGTTGATTTAGGGGTGGGTCAGCCCCAGCATTTT | TRBJ1-5 | . | TRBV29-1 | .
CASSFSGQGGMETQYF | TGTGCCAGCAGCTTTTCGGGACAGGGTGGTATGGAGACCCAGTACTTC | TRBJ2-5 | TRBD1 | TRBV7-2 | .
CASSLSGLAFEQYF | TGTGCCAGCAGCTTAAGTGGACTAGCGTTTGAGCAGTACTTC | TRBJ2-7 | TRBD2 | TRBV11-2 | .